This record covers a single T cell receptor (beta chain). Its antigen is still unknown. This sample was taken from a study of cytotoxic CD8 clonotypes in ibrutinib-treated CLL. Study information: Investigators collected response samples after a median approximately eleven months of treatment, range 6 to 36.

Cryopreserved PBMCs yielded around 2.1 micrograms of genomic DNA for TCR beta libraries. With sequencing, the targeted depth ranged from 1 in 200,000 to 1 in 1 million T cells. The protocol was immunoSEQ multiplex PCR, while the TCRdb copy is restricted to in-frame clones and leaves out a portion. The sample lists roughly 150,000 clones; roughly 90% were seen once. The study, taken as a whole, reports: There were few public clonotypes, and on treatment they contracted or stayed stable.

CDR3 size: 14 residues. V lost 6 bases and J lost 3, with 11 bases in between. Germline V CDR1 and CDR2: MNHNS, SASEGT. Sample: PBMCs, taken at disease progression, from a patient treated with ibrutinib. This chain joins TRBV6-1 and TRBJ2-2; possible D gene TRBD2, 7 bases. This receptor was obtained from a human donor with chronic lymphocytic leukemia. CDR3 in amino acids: CASSQGGDTGELFF. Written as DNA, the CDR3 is TGTGCCAGCAGCCAAGGGGGGGACACCGGGGAGCTGTTTTTT.